The 11 T cell receptor beta chains below were found in one sample sequenced in a study of T cells in Graves' hyperthyroidism and ophthalmopathy. Amplification of TCR beta CDR3 regions used RNA as the template. An initial round of RT-PCR targeting the TCR CDR3 relied on the HTBI primer set. TCRdb processed the multiplex PCR reads anew with MiXCR; each CDR3 protein has one entry. The repertoire has 600,000 to 700,000 distinct CDR3 sequences, just under 45% of them found once; the top ten carry more than 7%. The sample taken for sequencing was peripheral blood or thyroid tissue (not recorded which). The receptors come from an adult man with Graves' disease, either hyperthyroidism or ophthalmopathy (not recorded which).

V gene TRBV20-1 combines with J gene TRBJ1-1, with D unresolved. This CDR3 is built from 13 residues. CDR1 is DFQATT and CDR2 is SNEGSKA in the germline V gene (reference sequence). Trimming cost V 0 bases and J 11 bases, with 16 bases left between them. The DNA for the CDR3 is TGCAGTGCTAGAGATAGCGGCCGGGAGGTGGCTTTCTTT. As protein: CSARDSGREVAFF.

The chain has TRBV25-1 and TRBJ1-2, with D unresolved. Germline V CDR1 and CDR2: MGHDK, SYGVNS. Trimming cost V 3 bases and J 0 bases, with 11 bases left between them. This CDR3 is 15 amino acids long. The CDR3 spells CASSEGSLANYGYTF. CDR3 DNA sequence: TGTGCCAGCAGTGAGGGGAGCTTAGCTAACTATGGCTACACCTTC.

This chain connects TRBV10-1 to TRBJ1-2; 11 positions agree with TRBD1. Per germline, CDR1 WNHNN and CDR2 SYGVQD (reference sequence). The CDR3 totals 17 residues. Trimming at V came to 1 base and at J to 6 bases, leaving 10 bases not matched to a gene. CDR3 amino acids: CASSELMGRTGGNGYTF. CDR3 sequence (DNA): TGCGCCAGCAGTGAGTTGATGGGTCGGACAGGGGGCAATGGCTACACCTTC.

This sequence joins TRBV9 and TRBJ1-5; 11 positions agree with TRBD1. Unmatched junction bases numbered 9, after V lost 4 bases and J lost 6 bases. Germline V gene sequence: CDR1 SGDLS, CDR2 YYNGEE. This CDR3 has 16 residues. The CDR3 DNA reads as TGTGCCAGCAGCCTCTCCGGGACAGGGGGGCTTCAGCCCCAGCATTTT. As protein: CASSLSGTGGLQPQHF.

The chain recombines TRBV20-1 with TRBJ2-5; the D gene is possibly TRBD1 (5 bases). The CDR3 is made up of 12 amino acids. The germline V gene encodes CDR1 DFQATT and CDR2 SNEGSKA (reference sequence). V lost 5 bases to trimming and J lost 8 bases, with 15 bases between them. This chain's CDR3 is CSALREGPTQYF. In DNA, the CDR3 is TGCAGTGCTCTCAGGGAAGGGCCAACCCAGTACTTC.

This chain connects TRBV12-3 or TRBV12-4 to TRBJ1-1; maybe TRBD1 (5 bases). CDR3 length equals 17 residues. Trimming took off 2 bases at V and 2 bases at J, with 18 bases between the two ends. In nucleotides, the CDR3 is TGTGCCAGCAGTTTATCGAGTTGGGGCAGGTCCAACACTGAAGCTTTCTTT. Its protein product is CASSLSSWGRSNTEAFF.

As concerns this clonotype: A single base separates this from a much larger clone, so it may be a read error. J is TRBJ1-2 and V is TRBV24-1; 8 positions match TRBD1. The length of the CDR3 is 15 residues. Germline V lookup: CDR1 KGHDR, CDR2 SFDVKD. DNA of the CDR3: TGTACCACCAGTAGTAACAGGGGGGTGCAAAATGGCTACACCTTC. This gives the protein CTTSSNRGVQNGYTF.

This chain connects TRBV7-8 to TRBJ2-5; D tentatively reads TRBD1 or TRBD2 (5 bases each). Germline V gene lookup returns CDR1 SGHVS and CDR2 FQNEAQ. V dropped 5 bases and J dropped 2 bases, with 18 bases sitting between them. CDR3 length equals 16 residues. This CDR3 is CASSPLVAKGQETQYF. For the CDR3, the DNA is TGTGCCAGCAGCCCGCTGGTAGCGAAGGGGCAAGAGACCCAGTACTTC.

The chain carries TRBV6-5 and TRBJ2-2; 8 bases match TRBD2. The CDR3 totals 14 residues. CDR1 and CDR2 (germline): MNHEY, SVGAGI. V gave up 6 bases and J gave up 6 bases; unmatched junction bases: 6. The CDR3 reads CASSDSGGAGELFF. The CDR3 nucleotides read TGTGCCAGCAGCGATTCCGGGGGGGCCGGGGAGCTGTTTTTT.

For this clonotype: Given a much more abundant clone one base away, this may be a read error. The chain links TRBV10-3 to TRBJ2-5; D tentatively reads TRBD1 or TRBD2 (5 bases each). This CDR3 has 14 residues. Germline CDR1 ENHRY, CDR2 SYGVKD. The DNA for the CDR3 is TGTGCCGTCAGCACTTCAGGGACCCAAGAGACCCAGTACTTC. This sequence encodes CAVSTSGTQETQYF.

The gene calls are TRBV20-1 and TRBJ2-7; no clear D. The V end lost 6 bases, the J end lost 3 bases, and 18 bases lay between the germline ends. There are 14 residues in the CDR3. Germline CDR1 is DFQATT and CDR2 is SNEGSKA (reference sequence). The CDR3 DNA reads TGCAGTGCCCGGGCGGACGGTGGTTTCTACGAGCAGTACTTC. This gives the protein CSARADGGFYEQYF.